The 27 T cell receptor beta chains listed next were all sequenced from one sample in a study of Ad26.COV2.S vaccination and SARS-CoV-2 variants. Sequencing was performed with immunoSEQ multiplex PCR; in TCRdb, only in-frame clones are kept and a portion is missing. The sample lists 510,000 or so clones, around 85% occurring once. Treatment of the sample: about 20 received Ad26.COV2.S at low or high dose, single or two shots; about 5 received placebo; per-sample allocation not given. The investigators took samples on day 63 after the first vaccine or placebo injection. The source material was peripheral blood, sampled in a trial of Ad26.COV2.S vaccine versus placebo. These receptors were collected from a person between 18 and 65 years old who received the Ad26.COV2.S COVID-19 vaccine or a placebo.

Here the CDR3 reads CASSPGGSLNEQFF. CDR3 nucleotides: TGTGCCAGCTCCCCCGGCGGGAGTCTCAATGAGCAGTTCTTC. This sequence joins TRBV18 and TRBJ2-1; 7 positions match TRBD2. Trimming at V came to 6 bases and at J to 6 bases, leaving 8 bases not matched to a gene. Per germline, CDR1 KGHSH and CDR2 LQKENI. The CDR3 contains 14 residues.

This clone was seen only once. V is TRBV27 and J is TRBJ1-1; D is ambiguous. Looked up from germline, CDR1 is MNHEY and CDR2 is SMNVEV (reference sequence). This CDR3 has 19 residues. The V end was cut by 2 bases, the J end by 3 bases, with 25 bases between. The CDR3 protein is CASSLNPGSAMRRDTEAFF. CDR3 DNA: TGTGCCAGCAGTTTAAACCCGGGTTCAGCGATGAGGAGGGACACTGAAGCTTTCTTT.

The chain combines TRBV7-9 with TRBJ2-1, with 10 bases fitting TRBD2. CDR1 and CDR2 (germline): SEHNR, FQNEAQ (reference sequence). The CDR3 loop spans 16 amino acids. With V trimmed by 3 bases and J by 2 bases, 4 bases remained unmatched. The CDR3 here is CASSFESGRAYNEQFF. CDR3 coding DNA: TGTGCCAGCAGCTTCGAGAGCGGGAGGGCCTACAATGAGCAGTTCTTC.

This clone was observed a single time. The rearrangement joins TRBV27 to TRBJ2-1, with 8 bases lining up with TRBD2. Trimming cost V 5 bases and J 1 base; bases outside gene matches: 4. Germline loops: CDR1 MNHEY, CDR2 SMNVEV (reference sequence). The CDR3 is 15 amino acids. For the CDR3, the DNA is TGTGCCAGCAGTCACAGCGGGAGTTCCTACAATGAGCAGTTCTTC. Translated: CASSHSGSSYNEQFF.

In DNA, the CDR3 is TGTGCCAGCACCAGGACAGGGACCTACGAGCAGTACTTC. Residues: CASTRTGTYEQYF. The V call is TRBV6-5, the J call TRBJ2-7; 8 bases match TRBD1. Germline V gives CDR1 MNHEY, CDR2 SVGAGI. CDR3 size: 13 residues. Germline trimming cut 7 bases from V and 2 bases from J; bases unmatched to any gene: 4.

The V and J genes are TRBV29-1 and TRBJ2-5; D is uncertain. From germline, CDR1 is SQVTM and CDR2 ANQGSEA. V dropped 2 bases and J dropped 2 bases, with 9 bases sitting between them. There are 13 residues in the CDR3. The CDR3 nucleotides are TGCAGCGTTGAACAGTCCCCGCAAGAGACCCAGTACTTC. It specifies CSVEQSPQETQYF. The full variable domain, completed using reference TRBV29-1 and TRBJ2-5, is SAVISQKPSRDICQRGTSLTIQCQVDSQVTMMFWYRQQPGQSLTLIATANQGSEATYESGFVIDKFPISRPNLTFSTLTVSNMSPEDSSIYLCSVEQSPQETQYFGPGTRLLVL.

The chain recombines TRBV4-3 with TRBJ2-1; tentatively, D is TRBD2 (5 bases). V shed 3 bases and J shed 5 bases, with 14 bases lying between them. Germline V gene sequence: CDR1 LGHNA, CDR2 YSLEER. The CDR3 contains 15 residues. Written as DNA, the CDR3 is TGCGCCAGCAGCCAGGAGGAGTATCGGGACAATGAGCAGTTCTTC. It codes for CASSQEEYRDNEQFF.

Turning to this clone: Within the sample, other DNA sequences also encode this same CDR3. The gene calls are TRBV6-5 and TRBJ1-5, with D perhaps matching TRBD1 (5 bases). The CDR3 is 13 amino acids. The V gene's germline CDR1 is MNHEY and CDR2 SVGAGI. Trimming pared 6 bases from V and 4 bases from J, leaving 10 bases between. CDR3 sequence reads: CASRQGVNQPQHF. The DNA for the CDR3 is TGTGCCAGCAGGCAGGGTGTGAATCAGCCCCAGCATTTT.

CDR3 in amino acids: CASSLGMAESRYEQYF. In DNA form, the CDR3 reads TGTGCCAGCAGCCTAGGCATGGCCGAAAGCCGCTACGAGCAGTACTTC. This sequence joins TRBV11-1 and TRBJ2-7; no definite D call. Germline assignment: CDR1 SGHAT and CDR2 FQDESV (reference sequence). This CDR3 spans 16 amino acids. V was shortened by 5 bases and J by 3 bases, with 20 bases between the two germline ends.

This clone has just one count. The chain joins TRBV2 to TRBJ1-5; D gene uncertain. Germline values: CDR1 SNHLY, CDR2 FYNNEI. Trimming pared 8 bases from V and 9 bases from J, leaving 20 bases between. The CDR3 contains 14 residues. The CDR3 protein is CASASSGGSLPQHF. CDR3 DNA: TGTGCCAGCGCGAGTTCAGGCGGTTCGCTGCCCCAGCATTTT.

This chain connects TRBV18 to TRBJ2-7; 7 bases match TRBD1. V gave up 4 bases and J gave up 3 bases; unmatched junction bases: 3. The CDR3 loop spans 13 amino acids. Germline CDR1 is KGHSH and CDR2 is LQKENI. CDR3 in amino acids: CASSLTGDYEQYF. The CDR3 coding sequence is TGTGCCAGCTCACTCACAGGGGACTACGAGCAGTACTTC.

The rearrangement joins TRBV30 to TRBJ1-2; D not resolved. Germline CDR1 and CDR2: GTSNPN and SVGIG (reference sequence). This CDR3 contains 14 residues. With 1 base removed from V and 8 bases from J, the gap between germline ends came to 17 bases. In DNA, the CDR3 is TGTGCCTGGAGTGCCACCCGGGCCTCGGGAGGCTACACCTTC. This translates into CAWSATRASGGYTF.

This chain uses TRBV11-2 with TRBJ2-1, with TRBD1 matching 10 bases. Germline V gene data show CDR1 as SGHAT and CDR2 as FQNNGV. V shed 5 bases and J 6 bases; nucleotides not matched to a gene: 10. The CDR3 covers 16 residues. CDR3 sequence (DNA): TGTGCCAGCAGCGGGAGACCGGGACAGGGGTTCAATGAGCAGTTCTTC. It translates to CASSGRPGQGFNEQFF. The full variable domain, rest sourced from reference TRBV11-2 and TRBJ2-1, is EAGVAQSPRYKIIEKRQSVAFWCNPISGHATLYWYQQILGQGPKLLIQFQNNGVVDDSQLPKDRFSAERLKGVDSTLKIQPAKLEDSAVYLCASSGRPGQGFNEQFFGPGTRLTVL.

This sequence joins TRBV20-1 and TRBJ2-7; 7 nucleotides align to TRBD2. This CDR3 spans 10 amino acids. Germline V gene data show CDR1 as DFQATT and CDR2 as SNEGSKA (reference sequence). V was clipped by 5 bases and J by 6 bases; unmatched bases: 1. CDR3: CSAGGGEQYF. The DNA for the CDR3 is TGCAGTGCTGGGGGGGGCGAGCAGTACTTC.

The V gene is TRBV6-2 or TRBV6-3, the J gene TRBJ2-3; 7 nucleotides line up with TRBD2. CDR1 and CDR2 from the germline V gene are MNHEY and SVGEGT. This CDR3 has 17 residues. V lost 5 bases to trimming and J lost 2 bases; unmatched junction nucleotides: 13. In DNA form, the CDR3 reads TGTGCCAGCAGTCCCGATGGGCCAGCGGGGATCACAGATACGCAGTATTTT. Its protein product is CASSPDGPAGITDTQYF.

The rearrangement uses TRBV20-1 and TRBJ2-1; possibly TRBD2 for D (5 bases). This CDR3 has 11 residues. The germline V gene has CDR1 DFQATT and CDR2 SNEGSKA (reference sequence). The V end was cut by 5 bases, the J end by 5 bases, with 7 bases between. CDR3 protein: CSAGEHNEQFF. The CDR3 coding sequence is TGCAGTGCTGGGGAGCACAATGAGCAGTTCTTC.

This chain uses TRBV19 with TRBJ2-5; 9 bases are shared with TRBD1. V lost 7 bases to trimming and J lost 1 base; unmatched junction nucleotides: 13. Germline assignment: CDR1 LNHDA and CDR2 SQIVND (reference sequence). The CDR3 is 17 residues long. This CDR3 reads CASTSGAYRGPQETQYF. The DNA of the CDR3 is TGTGCCAGTACTAGTGGGGCTTACAGGGGGCCCCAAGAGACCCAGTACTTC. The variable domain in full, with the rest retrieved from reference TRBV19 and TRBJ2-5, is DGGITQSPKYLFRKEGQNVTLSCEQNLNHDAMYWYRQDPGQGLRLIYYSQIVNDFQKGDIAEGYSVSREKKESFPLTVTSAQKNPTAFYLCASTSGAYRGPQETQYFGPGTRLLVL.

This clone was seen a handful of times. The chain couples TRBV30 to TRBJ1-5; TRBD1 agrees at 8 bases. Germline CDR1 GTSNPN, CDR2 SVGIG (reference sequence). V was pared by 1 base and J by 6 bases, with 11 bases of the junction left unmatched. The CDR3 totals 16 residues. DNA of the CDR3: TGTGCCTGGAGTGGGGTTGGACAGGGAATTGGTCAGCCCCAGCATTTT. Translated, it gives CAWSGVGQGIGQPQHF.

The chain uses TRBV24-1 and TRBJ2-3; 11 nucleotides line up with TRBD1. The junction had 2 bases not matched to a gene; V was cut back by 0 bases and J by 4 bases. This CDR3 is 16 amino acids long. CDR1 and CDR2 (germline): KGHDR, SFDVKD. CDR3 bases: TGTGCCACCAGTGATTTGCGGGGACAGGGGGCAGATACGCAGTATTTT. This encodes CATSDLRGQGADTQYF.

The chain recombines TRBV6-1 with TRBJ2-3; a weak D match, TRBD1 (5 bases). The CDR3 contains 17 residues. Trimming stripped 4 bases from V and 2 bases from J, with 19 bases between. Germline values: CDR1 MNHNS, CDR2 SASEGT. The CDR3 protein is CASSALAGQGHTDTQYF. In nucleotides, the CDR3 is TGTGCCAGCAGTGCCCTGGCAGGTCAGGGTCACACAGATACGCAGTATTTT.

The rearrangement links TRBV5-8 to TRBJ2-7; D remains ambiguous. CDR1 is SGHTS and CDR2 is YDEGEE in the germline V gene. The CDR3 totals 15 residues. Deletions cut 1 base from V and 2 bases from J, with 13 bases between. The CDR3 loop reads CASSLRSGTPYEQYF. DNA of the CDR3: TGTGCCAGCAGCTTGAGGTCCGGAACTCCCTACGAGCAGTACTTC. Complete variable domain (other parts from reference TRBV5-8 and TRBJ2-7): EAGVTQSPTHLIKTRGQQATLRCSPISGHTSVYWYQQALGLGLQFLLWYDEGEERNRGNFPPRFSGRQFPNYSSELNVNALELEDSALYLCASSLRSGTPYEQYFGPGTRLTVT.

V is TRBV28 and J is TRBJ1-4; D is unresolved. The germline V gene encodes CDR1 MDHEN and CDR2 SYDVKM. Trimming took 8 bases from V and 4 from J, leaving 14 bases between them. This CDR3 contains 14 residues. CDR3: CASVRGFNNEKLFF. Here the CDR3 DNA reads TGTGCCAGCGTTAGAGGTTTTAATAATGAAAAACTGTTTTTT.

For the CDR3, the DNA is TGTGCCAGCAGCTTTCGCGGGTCGAGCTCCTACAATGAGCAGTTCTTC. Its translation: CASSFRGSSSYNEQFF. The chain combines TRBV7-3 with TRBJ2-1; weak D call: TRBD2 (5 bases). Trimming took 3 bases from V and 0 from J, leaving 12 bases between them. The CDR3 is 16 amino acids. Germline loops: CDR1 SGHTA, CDR2 FQGTGA.

This clone was detected only a few times. The sample carries other DNA sequences with the same CDR3. The chain has TRBV19 and TRBJ2-3; no reliable D call. V lost 2 bases and J lost 1, with 4 bases in between. Germline V gives CDR1 LNHDA, CDR2 SQIVND (reference sequence). The CDR3 has 13 amino acids. The CDR3 bases are TGTGCCAGTAGTATACCGGGCACAGATACGCAGTATTTT. Translation: CASSIPGTDTQYF.

The gene calls are TRBV24-1 and TRBJ2-1; 10 positions agree with TRBD1. Germline trimming cut 1 base from V and 6 bases from J; bases unmatched to any gene: 5. Germline V lookup: CDR1 KGHDR, CDR2 SFDVKD. The CDR3 loop spans 16 amino acids. The CDR3 here is CATSDFGQGGGNEQFF. The CDR3 DNA reads as TGTGCCACCAGTGATTTCGGACAGGGGGGGGGCAATGAGCAGTTCTTC.

This rearrangement joins TRBV4-2 to TRBJ2-3; the match to TRBD2 covers 7 bases. V lost 4 bases, J lost 4 bases, and 14 bases stayed unmatched. Germline assignment: CDR1 LGHNA and CDR2 YNFKEQ. The CDR3 is 17 residues long. In DNA, the CDR3 is TGTGCCAGCAGCCCCAAACTGGGAGGGAGCGGGGCAGATACGCAGTATTTT. Its translation is CASSPKLGGSGADTQYF.

The V and J genes are TRBV28 and TRBJ2-7, with unresolved D. Germline V CDR1 and CDR2: MDHEN, SYDVKM. The CDR3 sequence is 13 residues long. Trimming took off 5 bases at V and 2 bases at J, with 10 bases between the two ends. CDR3: CASSISGPYEQYF. CDR3 in DNA: TGTGCCAGCAGTATATCCGGCCCCTACGAGCAGTACTTC. Drawing the rest from reference TRBV28 and TRBJ2-7, the complete variable domain is DVKVTQSSRYLVKRTGEKVFLECVQDMDHENMFWYRQDPGLGLRLIYFSYDVKMKEKGDIPEGYSVSREKKERFSLILESASTNQTSMYLCASSISGPYEQYFGPGTRLTVT.